This is a list of T cell receptor beta chains from one sample in a study of vaccination and CD4 T cells after COVID-19. TCRdb reprocessed the PCR reads with MiXCR, giving one entry per CDR3 protein. This sample has fewer than 20,000 distinct CDR3 sequences, with about 62% found just once. This material consisted of CD4+ T cells from blood, taken before SARS-CoV-2 vaccination. All receptors come from a human donor who had recovered from COVID-19. Each CDR3 is given with its conserved first and last residue. D genes are given only for firm matches. A clone size is listed for some rows: how often the clone was seen (once, few, many), or a class if it is expanded.

v_call	d_call	clone_size	j_call	cdr3_nt	cdr3_aa
TRBV20-1	.	.	TRBJ1-1	TGCAGTGCCTCAGTGGAGGGGGGAGCTTTCTTT	CSASVEGGAFF
TRBV27	TRBD1	.	TRBJ1-1	TGTGCCAGCACCAGAACCGGGACAGGGGAACCTGAAGCTTTCTTT	CASTRTGTGEPEAFF
TRBV28	TRBD2	.	TRBJ2-3	TGTGCCAGCAGCCATAGCGGGAGAACTAGCACAGATACGCAGTATTTT	CASSHSGRTSTDTQYF
TRBV20-1	.	once	TRBJ2-1	TGCAGTGCTAGGGGGCCTACGACCTCCTACAATGAGCAGTTCTTC	CSARGPTTSYNEQFF
TRBV21-1	.	.	TRBJ2-7	TGTGCCAGCAGCAAAGGAATACTCCCGGGACTAGCGGGAGGGCCCCACTTC	CASSKGILPGLAGGPHF
TRBV11-3	TRBD2	.	TRBJ2-1	TGTGCCAGCCGGGATAGCGGGAGTTATGAGCAGTTCTTC	CASRDSGSYEQFF
TRBV20-1	.	few	TRBJ2-5	TGCAGTGCTAGAGGTGACACAGACAGCTGGCAAGAGACCCAGTACTTC	CSARGDTDSWQETQYF
TRBV10-3	TRBD2	once	TRBJ2-2	TGTGCCATCGGTCTAGCGGGCACCGGGGAGCTGTTTTTT	CAIGLAGTGELFF
TRBV7-6	.	.	TRBJ1-1	TGTGCCAGCAGCCCTCCGACAGTTCCGCAAGCTTTCTTT	CASSPPTVPQAFF
TRBV5-1	.	once	TRBJ2-7	TGCGCCAGCAGCTTGGTAGCGTCCACCACCGAGCAGTACTTC	CASSLVASTTEQYF
TRBV28	TRBD1	.	TRBJ2-1	TGTGCCAGCAGTCCCCCATGGGGACAGGGGGCCCCTGATAGCTACAATGAGCAGTTCTTC	CASSPPWGQGAPDSYNEQFF
TRBV28	.	few	TRBJ2-6	TGTGCCAGCAGCGAGACGGTTCTTGGGGCCAACGTCCTGACTTTC	CASSETVLGANVLTF
TRBV6-2/TRBV6-3	TRBD2	.	TRBJ2-7	TGTGCCAGCAGAAACGGTGGGGCGGGAGGGCCCCACGAGCAGTACTTC	CASRNGGAGGPHEQYF
TRBV28	TRBD1	once	TRBJ2-7	TGTGCCAGCAGAGAAACAGGGGCCTCCTACGAGCAGTACTTC	CASRETGASYEQYF
TRBV29-1	TRBD1	.	TRBJ1-5	TGCAGCGCCCGACAGGGGGATCAGCCCCAGCATTTT	CSARQGDQPQHF
TRBV20-1	.	.	TRBJ2-4	TGCAGTGCTAGCGGGAAGGGGGGCATTCAGTACTTC	CSASGKGGIQYF
TRBV6-1	TRBD1	once	TRBJ2-7	TGTGCCAGCGACCCGGGACAGGGGTACGAGCAGTACTTC	CASDPGQGYEQYF
TRBV20-1	.	few	TRBJ1-6	TGCAGTGCCCCAGGGCAGGGTACTAATAATTCACCCCTCCACTTT	CSAPGQGTNNSPLHF
TRBV28	.	.	TRBJ1-5	TGTGCCAGCAGAGGAGTGGGGCAGGGGAATCAGCCCCAGCATTTT	CASRGVGQGNQPQHF
TRBV7-9	.	.	TRBJ2-5	TGTGCCAGCAGCTTTTCAGGCGAAGAGACCCAGTACTTC	CASSFSGEETQYF
TRBV7-2	TRBD1	few	TRBJ1-5	TGTGCCAGCAGCTACGTTATAGGACAGGGATGGAATCAGCCCCAGCATTTT	CASSYVIGQGWNQPQHF
TRBV20-1	.	.	TRBJ2-2	TGCAGTGCAAGGGGATATCCCACGAACACCGGGGAGCTGTTTTTT	CSARGYPTNTGELFF
TRBV7-8	TRBD1	.	TRBJ2-1	TGTGCTACTCAGGGGGCGTACTACAATGAGCAGTTCTTC	CATQGAYYNEQFF
TRBV12-3/TRBV12-4	TRBD1	.	TRBJ1-2	TGTGCCAGCAGTAAGAGACAGGGTAACGGCTACACCTTC	CASSKRQGNGYTF
TRBV10-3	.	.	TRBJ2-7	TGTGCCATCCACGACTCGGGGGAGAGCGAGCAGTACTTC	CAIHDSGESEQYF
TRBV11-2	TRBD1	.	TRBJ2-1	TGTGCCAGCAGCTCGCAACAGGGGGCGCGTAATGAGCAGTTCTTC	CASSSQQGARNEQFF
TRBV6-1	.	few	TRBJ2-5	TGTGCCAGCAGTCGTGGCGGGCACCAAGAGACCCAGTACTTC	CASSRGGHQETQYF
TRBV28	TRBD1	.	TRBJ2-1	TGTGCCAGCAGAGCTACCGGGACAGGGGTCAATGAGCAGTTCTTC	CASRATGTGVNEQFF
TRBV6-1	.	.	TRBJ2-7	TGTGCCAGCGTATCAGTTCTGGCCACAGGCGATACCTACGAGCAGTACTTC	CASVSVLATGDTYEQYF
TRBV6-1	.	.	TRBJ2-7	TGTGCCAGCAGTCGCGGGACGACGTTTAACTCCTACGAGCAGTACTTC	CASSRGTTFNSYEQYF
TRBV29-1	.	.	TRBJ1-2	TGCAGCGTTGAAGATCTTGCAGGGACGAATGGCTACACCTTC	CSVEDLAGTNGYTF
TRBV6-2/TRBV6-3	.	few	TRBJ1-5	TGTGCCAGCGGCTGGACGCCGGATCAGCCCCAGCATTTT	CASGWTPDQPQHF
TRBV20-1	TRBD2	.	TRBJ2-6	TGCAGTGCCGACGGAGGACGGGGGGTTGCTGGGGCCAACGTCCTGACTTTC	CSADGGRGVAGANVLTF
TRBV28	.	.	TRBJ1-5	TGTGCCAGCAGGATCGCCGGCTATAGCAATCAGCCCCAGCATTTT	CASRIAGYSNQPQHF
TRBV5-1	.	.	TRBJ2-5	TGCGCCAGCAGCTTGGCTCTGGACGGGGAGACCCAGTACTTC	CASSLALDGETQYF
TRBV20-1	TRBD1	.	TRBJ1-5	TGCAGTGCTACCGGACAGGCCCTCGATCAGCCCCAGCATTTT	CSATGQALDQPQHF
TRBV6-1	.	few	TRBJ2-3	TGTGCCAGCAGGAGGGGGTCGGGCACAGATACGCAGTATTTT	CASRRGSGTDTQYF
TRBV7-2	TRBD2	.	TRBJ2-3	TGTGCCAGCAGACTAGCGGGAGCCACAGATACGCAGTATTTT	CASRLAGATDTQYF
TRBV30	TRBD1	.	TRBJ2-5	TGTGCCTGGGGGACAGGGAGGGAGACCCAGTACTTC	CAWGTGRETQYF
TRBV20-1	TRBD2	.	TRBJ2-3	TGCAGTGCTAGGACTAGCGGGATCGCTCCGCAGTATTTT	CSARTSGIAPQYF
TRBV21-1	.	.	TRBJ1-2	TGTGCCAGCAGCACCAACAGGGCTTCTAACTATGGCTACACCTTC	CASSTNRASNYGYTF
TRBV20-1	TRBD1	.	TRBJ1-3	TGCAGTGCAACAGGGGGCTCTGGAAACACCATATATTTT	CSATGGSGNTIYF
TRBV28	.	.	TRBJ2-7	TGTGCCAGCAGCTACCCAAGCTCCTACGAGCAGTACTTC	CASSYPSSYEQYF
TRBV6-5	.	.	TRBJ2-3	TGTGCCAGCAGTTCGCCGGGGAGCACAGATACGCAGTATTTT	CASSSPGSTDTQYF
TRBV20-1	.	once	TRBJ2-5	TGCAGTGCTAGAGATCCTCGGGCGGGGGAGACCCAGTACTTC	CSARDPRAGETQYF
TRBV27	.	few	TRBJ1-5	TGTGCCAGCAGTCCTAGACGCAATCAGCCCCAGCATTTT	CASSPRRNQPQHF
TRBV2	.	.	TRBJ2-5	TGTGCCAGCAGTGTAGAGACAGCCGAAGAGACCCAGTACTTC	CASSVETAEETQYF
TRBV11-2	.	.	TRBJ2-1	TGTGCCAGCAGCTTTCCCCGGTTCCGGTTGAAGCAGTTCTTC	CASSFPRFRLKQFF
TRBV27	.	.	TRBJ1-4	TGTGCCAGCAGGACAGAAAGGGAGGGTGAAAAACTGTTTTTT	CASRTEREGEKLFF
TRBV5-1	.	.	TRBJ2-3	TGCGCCAGCAGCTTGACGGGGAGAGATACGCAGTATTTT	CASSLTGRDTQYF
TRBV12-3/TRBV12-4	.	.	TRBJ1-1	TGTGCCAGCAAGGGCAGCGTGAACACTGAAGCTTTCTTT	CASKGSVNTEAFF
TRBV27	.	.	TRBJ1-1	TGTGCCAGCAGTCTCAGTCGGGGGATGAACACTGAAGCTTTCTTT	CASSLSRGMNTEAFF
TRBV12-3/TRBV12-4	.	.	TRBJ2-5	TGTGCCAGCAGTTTTGGAGGAGAGACCCAGTACTTC	CASSFGGETQYF